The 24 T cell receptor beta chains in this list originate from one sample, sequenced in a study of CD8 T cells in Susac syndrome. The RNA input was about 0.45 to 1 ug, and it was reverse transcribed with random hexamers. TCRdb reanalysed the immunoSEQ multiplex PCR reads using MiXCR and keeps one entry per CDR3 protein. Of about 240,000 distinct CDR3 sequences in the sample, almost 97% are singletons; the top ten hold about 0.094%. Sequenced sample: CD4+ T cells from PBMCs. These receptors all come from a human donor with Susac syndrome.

The CDR3 region has the DNA TGTGCCAGCAGTGAAAACCCCCGGGACAGGGCCGGGGCTGAAGCTTTCTTT. This gives the protein CASSENPRDRAGAEAFF. This rearrangement joins TRBV25-1 to TRBJ1-1, with 9 positions matching TRBD1. With 2 bases clipped from V and 6 bases from J, the junction kept 13 bases outside the gene matches. This CDR3 is 17 amino acids long. Germline V CDR1 and CDR2: MGHDK, SYGVNS.

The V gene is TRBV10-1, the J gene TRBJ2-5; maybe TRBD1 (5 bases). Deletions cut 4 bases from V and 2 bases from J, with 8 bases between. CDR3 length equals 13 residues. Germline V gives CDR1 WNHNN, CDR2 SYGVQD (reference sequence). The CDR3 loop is CASSADRQETQYF. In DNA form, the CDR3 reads TGCGCCAGCAGTGCCGACAGACAAGAGACCCAGTACTTC.

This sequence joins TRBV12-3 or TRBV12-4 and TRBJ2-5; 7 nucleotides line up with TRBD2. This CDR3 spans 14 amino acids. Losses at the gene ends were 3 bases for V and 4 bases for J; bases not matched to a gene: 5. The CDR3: CASSFPSGRETQYF. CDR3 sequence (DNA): TGTGCCAGCAGTTTTCCTAGCGGCCGAGAGACCCAGTACTTC.

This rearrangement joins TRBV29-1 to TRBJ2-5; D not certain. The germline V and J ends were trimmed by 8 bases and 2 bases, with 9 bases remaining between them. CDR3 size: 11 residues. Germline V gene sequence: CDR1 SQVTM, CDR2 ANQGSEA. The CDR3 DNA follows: TGCAGCTATGGACGTCAAGAGACCCAGTACTTC. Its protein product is CSYGRQETQYF.

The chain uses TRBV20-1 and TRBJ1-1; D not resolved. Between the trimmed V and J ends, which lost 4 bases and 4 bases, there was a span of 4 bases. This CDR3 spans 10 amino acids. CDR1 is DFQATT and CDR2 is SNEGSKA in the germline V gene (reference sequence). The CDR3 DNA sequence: TGCAGTGCTAAACGCACTGAAGCTTTCTTT. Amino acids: CSAKRTEAFF.

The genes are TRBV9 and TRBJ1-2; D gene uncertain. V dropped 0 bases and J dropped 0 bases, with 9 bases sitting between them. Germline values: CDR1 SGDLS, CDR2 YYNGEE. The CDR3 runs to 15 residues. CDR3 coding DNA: TGTGCCAGCAGCGTAGCGGCCAGTCCTAACTATGGCTACACCTTC. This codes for CASSVAASPNYGYTF.

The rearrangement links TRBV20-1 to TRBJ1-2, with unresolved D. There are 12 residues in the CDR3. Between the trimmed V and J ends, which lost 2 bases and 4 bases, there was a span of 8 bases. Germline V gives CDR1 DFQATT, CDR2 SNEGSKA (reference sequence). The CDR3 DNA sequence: TGCAGTGCTAGATCGATGGGCTATGGCTACACCTTC. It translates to CSARSMGYGYTF.

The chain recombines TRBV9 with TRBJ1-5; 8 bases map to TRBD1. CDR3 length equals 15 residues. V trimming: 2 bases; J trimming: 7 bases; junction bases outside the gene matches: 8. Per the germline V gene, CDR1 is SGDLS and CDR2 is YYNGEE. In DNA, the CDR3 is TGTGCCAGCAGCGTGGAAGGGACAGGTTACCAGCCCCAGCATTTT. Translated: CASSVEGTGYQPQHF. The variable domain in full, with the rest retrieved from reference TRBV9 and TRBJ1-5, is DSGVTQTPKHLITATGQRVTLRCSPRSGDLSVYWYQQSLDQGLQFLIQYYNGEERAKGNILERFSAQQFPDLHSELNLSSLELGDSALYFCASSVEGTGYQPQHFGDGTRLSIL.

Written as DNA, the CDR3 is TGCGCCAGCAGCTTCGTGTCATCGCACGGGGAGCTGTTTTTT. The encoded protein is CASSFVSSHGELFF. The chain employs TRBV5-1 and TRBJ2-2; D is unresolved. This CDR3 comprises 14 residues. Trimming removed 2 bases from V and 7 bases from J, with 12 bases in between. Germline V gene data show CDR1 as SGHRS and CDR2 as YFSETQ.

CDR3 amino acids: CAWARRSQETQYF. DNA of the CDR3: TGTGCCTGGGCGCGGAGATCACAAGAGACCCAGTACTTC. The chain uses TRBV30 and TRBJ2-5, with D hard to call. The CDR3 extends over 13 amino acids. Germline CDR1 reads GTSNPN; CDR2 reads SVGIG (reference sequence). Trimming shortened V by 5 bases and J by 2 bases, and 12 bases separated the two germline ends.

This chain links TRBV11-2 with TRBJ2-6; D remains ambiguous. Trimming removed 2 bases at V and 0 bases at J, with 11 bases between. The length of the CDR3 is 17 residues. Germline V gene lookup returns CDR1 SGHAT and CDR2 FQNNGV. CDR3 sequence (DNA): TGTGCCAGCAGCTTAATTAGGTTCTCCTCTGGGGCCAACGTCCTGACTTTC. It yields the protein CASSLIRFSSGANVLTF.

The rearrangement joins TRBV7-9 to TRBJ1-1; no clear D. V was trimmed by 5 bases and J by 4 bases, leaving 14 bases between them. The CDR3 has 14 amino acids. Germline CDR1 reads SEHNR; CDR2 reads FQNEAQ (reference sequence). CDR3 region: CASSPDGLSTEAFF. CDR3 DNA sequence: TGTGCCAGCAGCCCAGACGGCCTGAGCACTGAAGCTTTCTTT.

In DNA form, the CDR3 reads TGTGCCAGCAGTCGTACCCCCACAGGGGGCACTGAAGCTTTCTTT. This sequence encodes CASSRTPTGGTEAFF. The V and J genes are TRBV25-1 and TRBJ1-1; TRBD1 matches 8 bases. V lost 5 bases, J lost 4 bases, and 9 bases stayed unmatched. From germline, CDR1 is MGHDK and CDR2 SYGVNS. The CDR3 has 15 residues.

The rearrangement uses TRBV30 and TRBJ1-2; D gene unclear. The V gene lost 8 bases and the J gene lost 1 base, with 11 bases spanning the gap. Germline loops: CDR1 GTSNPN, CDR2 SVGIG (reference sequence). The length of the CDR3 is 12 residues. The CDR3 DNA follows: TGTGCCCGGAAAAATATTAACTATGGCTACACCTTC. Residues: CARKNINYGYTF.

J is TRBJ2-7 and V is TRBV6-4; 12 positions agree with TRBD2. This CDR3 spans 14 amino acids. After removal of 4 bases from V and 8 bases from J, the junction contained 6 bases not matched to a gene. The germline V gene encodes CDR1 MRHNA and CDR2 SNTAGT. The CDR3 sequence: CASSATSGSDKQYF. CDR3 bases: TGTGCCAGCAGTGCGACTAGCGGGAGTGACAAGCAGTACTTC.

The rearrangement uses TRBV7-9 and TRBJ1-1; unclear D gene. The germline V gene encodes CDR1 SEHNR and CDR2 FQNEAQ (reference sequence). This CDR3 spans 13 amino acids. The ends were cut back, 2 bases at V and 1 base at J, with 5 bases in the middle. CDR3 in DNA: TGTGCCAGCAGCTTAATTTCGAACACTGAAGCTTTCTTT. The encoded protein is CASSLISNTEAFF.

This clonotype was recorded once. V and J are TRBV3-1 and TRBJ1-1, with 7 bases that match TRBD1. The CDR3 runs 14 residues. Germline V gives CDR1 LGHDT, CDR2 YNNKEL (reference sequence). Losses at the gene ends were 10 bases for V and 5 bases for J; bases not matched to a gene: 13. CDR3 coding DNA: TGTGCCACCAAGCTCGGGACAGAAGGAACTGAAGCTTTCTTT. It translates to CATKLGTEGTEAFF.

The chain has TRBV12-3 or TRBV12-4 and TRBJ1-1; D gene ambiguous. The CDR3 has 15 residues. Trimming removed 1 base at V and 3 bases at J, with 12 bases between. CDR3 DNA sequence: TGTGCCAGCAGTTTAGAGGGCTTGGTTCACACTGAAGCTTTCTTT. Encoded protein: CASSLEGLVHTEAFF.

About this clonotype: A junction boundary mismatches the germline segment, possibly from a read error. The CDR3 DNA reads TGTGCCAGCAGCCACCCGCCACCGGACAGGTACTACGAGCGGTACTTC. This codes for CASSHPPPDRYYERYF. V usage is TRBV7-2 and J usage is TRBJ2-7; 7 bases are a match to TRBD1. This CDR3 is 16 amino acids long. Germline V gene sequence: CDR1 SGHTA, CDR2 FQGNSA.

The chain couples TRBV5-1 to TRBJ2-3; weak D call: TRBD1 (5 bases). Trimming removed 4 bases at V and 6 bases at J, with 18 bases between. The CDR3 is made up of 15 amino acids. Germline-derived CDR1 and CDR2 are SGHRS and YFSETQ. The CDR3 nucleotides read TGCGCCAGCAGCCCTGGGGCCGGCGGCGTCGATACGCAGTATTTT. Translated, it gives CASSPGAGGVDTQYF.

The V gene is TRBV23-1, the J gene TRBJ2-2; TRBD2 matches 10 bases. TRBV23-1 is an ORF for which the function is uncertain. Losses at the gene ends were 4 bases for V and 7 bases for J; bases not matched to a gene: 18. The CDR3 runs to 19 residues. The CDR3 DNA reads TGCGCCAGCAGTCCAGCGACGTTCGGGCTAGCGGGAGCTGGCGGGGAGCTGTTTTTT. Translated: CASSPATFGLAGAGGELFF.

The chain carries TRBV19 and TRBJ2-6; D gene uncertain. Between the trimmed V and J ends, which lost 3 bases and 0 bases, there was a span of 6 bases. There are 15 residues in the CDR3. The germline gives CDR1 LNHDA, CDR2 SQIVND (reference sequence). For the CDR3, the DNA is TGTGCCAGTAGTATTCCTTACTCTGGGGCCAACGTCCTGACTTTC. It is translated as CASSIPYSGANVLTF. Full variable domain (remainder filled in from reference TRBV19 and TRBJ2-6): DGGITQSPKYLFRKEGQNVTLSCEQNLNHDAMYWYRQDPGQGLRLIYYSQIVNDFQKGDIAEGYSVSREKKESFPLTVTSAQKNPTAFYLCASSIPYSGANVLTFGAGSRLTVL.

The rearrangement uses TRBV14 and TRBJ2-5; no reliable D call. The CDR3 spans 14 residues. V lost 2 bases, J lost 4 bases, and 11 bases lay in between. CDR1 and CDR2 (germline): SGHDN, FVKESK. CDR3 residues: CASSQTVKGETQYF. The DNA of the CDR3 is TGTGCCAGCAGCCAAACTGTGAAGGGAGAGACCCAGTACTTC.

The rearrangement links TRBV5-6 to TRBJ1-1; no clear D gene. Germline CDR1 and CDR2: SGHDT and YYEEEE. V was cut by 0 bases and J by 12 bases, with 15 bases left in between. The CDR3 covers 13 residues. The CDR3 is CASSLVERAGPFF. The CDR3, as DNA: TGTGCCAGCAGCTTGGTGGAGCGGGCAGGCCCTTTCTTT.